Detailed here is one T cell receptor (beta chain). What it binds is not known. Template material for TCR beta VDJ and CDR3 profiling consisted of genomic DNA. TCRdb ran MiXCR on the reads and lists one entry per CDR3 protein. The table shows 150,000 to 200,000 distinct CDR3 sequences, with 64% occurring only once. This record comes from a study of CD8+CD57+ T cells in acquired aplastic anemia. Germline loops: CDR1 SGHVS, CDR2 FNYEAQ. The CDR3 runs to 16 residues. With V trimmed by 5 bases and J by 1 base, 10 bases remained unmatched. General study points: Sharing between patients and controls was observed for about 27 CD8+ CDR3 sequences.

The chain uses TRBV7-6 and TRBJ2-7; 8 nucleotides align to TRBD1. The source of this sequence is a human donor with severe aplastic anemia or a healthy control (not recorded which). Sequenced: sorted CD4+, CD8+, or CD8+CD57+ T cells (not recorded which) from PBMCs. The CDR3 is CASSLPGQGRSYEQYF. CDR3 in DNA: TGTGCCAGCAGCCTCCCTGGACAGGGCAGATCCTACGAGCAGTACTTC.